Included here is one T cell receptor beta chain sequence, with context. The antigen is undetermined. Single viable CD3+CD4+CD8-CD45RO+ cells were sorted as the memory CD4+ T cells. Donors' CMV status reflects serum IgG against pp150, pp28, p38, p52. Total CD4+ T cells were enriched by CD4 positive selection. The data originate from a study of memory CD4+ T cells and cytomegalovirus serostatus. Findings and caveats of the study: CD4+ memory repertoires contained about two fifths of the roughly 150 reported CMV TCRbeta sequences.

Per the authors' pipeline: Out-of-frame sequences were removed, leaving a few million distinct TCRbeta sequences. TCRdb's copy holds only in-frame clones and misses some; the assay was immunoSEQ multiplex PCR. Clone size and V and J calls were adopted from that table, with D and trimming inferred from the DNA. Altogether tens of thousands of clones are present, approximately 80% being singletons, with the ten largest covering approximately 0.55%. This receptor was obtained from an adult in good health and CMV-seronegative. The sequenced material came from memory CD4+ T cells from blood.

Written as DNA, the CDR3 is TGTGCCAGCAGCACCCGGGCCTCAAACAATGAGCAGTTCTTC. Its protein product is CASSTRASNNEQFF. This chain joins TRBV7-8 and TRBJ2-1; the D is unclear. The CDR3 has 14 amino acids. Germline CDR1 SGHVS, CDR2 FQNEAQ. Trimming took off 5 bases at V and 5 bases at J, with 13 bases between the two ends.